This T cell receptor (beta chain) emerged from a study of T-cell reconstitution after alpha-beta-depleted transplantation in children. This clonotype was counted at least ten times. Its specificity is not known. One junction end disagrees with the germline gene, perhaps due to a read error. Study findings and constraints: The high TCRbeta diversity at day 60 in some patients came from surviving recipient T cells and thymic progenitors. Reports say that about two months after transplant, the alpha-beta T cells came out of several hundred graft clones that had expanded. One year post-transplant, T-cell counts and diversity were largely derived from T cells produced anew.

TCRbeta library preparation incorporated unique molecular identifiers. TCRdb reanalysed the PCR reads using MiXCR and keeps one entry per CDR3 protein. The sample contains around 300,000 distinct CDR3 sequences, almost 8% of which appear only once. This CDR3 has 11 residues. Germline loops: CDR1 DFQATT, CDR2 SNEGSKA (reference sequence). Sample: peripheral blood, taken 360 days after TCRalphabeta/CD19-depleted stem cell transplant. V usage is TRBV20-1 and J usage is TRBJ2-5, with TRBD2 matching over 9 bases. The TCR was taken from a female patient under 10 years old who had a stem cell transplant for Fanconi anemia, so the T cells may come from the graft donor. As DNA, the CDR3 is TGCAGTGTAAGGCTAGCGGGGCGTCATAGCTTC. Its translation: CSVRLAGRHSF.